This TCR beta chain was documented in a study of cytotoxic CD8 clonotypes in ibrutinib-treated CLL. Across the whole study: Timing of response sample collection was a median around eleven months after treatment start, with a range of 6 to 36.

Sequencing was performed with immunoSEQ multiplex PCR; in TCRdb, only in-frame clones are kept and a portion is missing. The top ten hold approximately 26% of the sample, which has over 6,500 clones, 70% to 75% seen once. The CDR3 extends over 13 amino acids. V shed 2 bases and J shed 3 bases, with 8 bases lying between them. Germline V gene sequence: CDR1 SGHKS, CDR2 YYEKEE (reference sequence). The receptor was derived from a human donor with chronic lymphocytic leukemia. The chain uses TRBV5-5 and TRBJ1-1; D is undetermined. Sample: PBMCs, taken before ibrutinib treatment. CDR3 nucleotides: TGTGCCAGCAGCTTTAACAGTGACACTGAAGCTTTCTTT. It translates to CASSFNSDTEAFF.